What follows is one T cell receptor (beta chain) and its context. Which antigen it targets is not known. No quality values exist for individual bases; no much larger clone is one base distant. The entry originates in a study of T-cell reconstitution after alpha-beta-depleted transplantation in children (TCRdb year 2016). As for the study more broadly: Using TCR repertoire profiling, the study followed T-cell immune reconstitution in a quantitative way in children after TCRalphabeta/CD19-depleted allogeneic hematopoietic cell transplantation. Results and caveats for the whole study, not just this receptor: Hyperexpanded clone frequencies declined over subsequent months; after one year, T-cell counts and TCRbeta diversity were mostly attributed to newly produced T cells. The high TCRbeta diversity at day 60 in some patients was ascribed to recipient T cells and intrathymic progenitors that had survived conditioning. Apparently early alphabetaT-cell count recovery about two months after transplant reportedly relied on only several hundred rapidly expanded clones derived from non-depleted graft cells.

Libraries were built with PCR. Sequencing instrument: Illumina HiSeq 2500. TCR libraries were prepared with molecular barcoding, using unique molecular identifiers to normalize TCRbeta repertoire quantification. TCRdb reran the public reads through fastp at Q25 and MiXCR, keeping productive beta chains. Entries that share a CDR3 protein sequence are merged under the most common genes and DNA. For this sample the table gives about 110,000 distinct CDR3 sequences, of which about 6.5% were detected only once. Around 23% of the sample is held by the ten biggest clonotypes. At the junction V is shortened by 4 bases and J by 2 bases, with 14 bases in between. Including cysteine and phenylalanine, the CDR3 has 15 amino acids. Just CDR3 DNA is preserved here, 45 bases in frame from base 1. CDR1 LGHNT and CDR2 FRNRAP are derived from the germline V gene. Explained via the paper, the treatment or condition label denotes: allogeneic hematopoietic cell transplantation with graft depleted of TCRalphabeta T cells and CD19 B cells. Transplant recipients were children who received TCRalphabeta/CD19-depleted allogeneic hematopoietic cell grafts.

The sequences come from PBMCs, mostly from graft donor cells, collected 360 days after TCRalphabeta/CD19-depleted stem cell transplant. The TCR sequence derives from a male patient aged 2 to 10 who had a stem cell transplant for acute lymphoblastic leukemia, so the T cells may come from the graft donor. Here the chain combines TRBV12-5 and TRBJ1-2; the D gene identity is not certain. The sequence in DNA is TGTGCTAGTGGTTCTGGAGTCCGCGGCAACTATGGCTACACCTTC. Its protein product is CASGSGVRGNYGYTF.